Listed below are T cell receptor beta chains from one sample, sequenced in a study of blood T cell repertoires in COVID-19. TCRdb's table, derived via immunoSEQ multiplex PCR, lists solely in-frame clones and lacks some. The table records 110,000 or so clones, around three quarters of them present only once. Sequencing was performed on peripheral blood. The receptors derive from a man between 65 and 85 years old with acute or convalescent COVID-19. CDR3s include the opening cysteine and the closing phenylalanine or tryptophan. Fields, in order: J gene, clone size, V gene, D gene, CDR3 length, CDR3 protein, CDR3 DNA. D genes are given only for firm matches. Part of the rows lack a size; the others show once, few, many or a class for expanded clones.

TRBJ2-1,NA,TRBV28,NA,17,CASSLYVGGSSYNEQFF,TGTGCCAGCAGTTTATACGTGGGGGGAAGCTCCTACAATGAGCAGTTCTTC
TRBJ1-5,NA,TRBV27,NA,14,CASSIREGNQPQHF,TGTGCCAGCAGTATCAGGGAGGGTAATCAGCCCCAGCATTTT
TRBJ2-3,NA,TRBV9,TRBD2,15,CASSATSGRGDTQYF,TGTGCCAGCAGCGCGACTAGCGGGAGGGGAGATACGCAGTATTTT
TRBJ2-7,NA,TRBV12-3/TRBV12-4,NA,13,CASSLARVAEQYF,TGTGCCAGCAGTTTAGCGCGCGTTGCCGAGCAGTACTTC
TRBJ2-1,once,TRBV21-1,NA,16,CASSKEEGLTVHEQFF,TGTGCCAGCAGCAAAGAGGAGGGGCTAACCGTCCATGAGCAGTTCTTC
TRBJ1-5,few,TRBV4-2,NA,15,CASSQGDKSNQPQHF,TGTGCCAGCAGCCAAGGGGACAAGAGCAATCAGCCCCAGCATTTT
TRBJ2-2,NA,TRBV11-2,NA,18,CASSLALGGGRRTGELFF,TGTGCCAGCAGCTTAGCGCTGGGCGGGGGCAGGCGCACCGGGGAGCTGTTTTTT
TRBJ2-7,NA,TRBV6-6,NA,14,CASSTSDSSYEQYF,TGTGCCAGCAGTACCTCGGACAGCTCCTACGAGCAGTACTTC
TRBJ2-7,NA,TRBV4-3,NA,15,CASSPSFGTYYEQYF,TGCGCCAGCAGCCCGTCCTTCGGGACATACTACGAGCAGTACTTC
TRBJ1-5,NA,TRBV27,NA,16,CASSLLGAHSNQPQHF,TGTGCCAGCAGTTTACTTGGGGCACATAGCAATCAGCCCCAGCATTTT
TRBJ2-5,NA,TRBV5-1,NA,15,CASSDPRYPGETQYF,TGCGCCAGCAGCGATCCCCGGTACCCGGGAGAGACCCAGTACTTC
TRBJ2-2,NA,TRBV4-2,NA,14,CASSPSVSAGELFF,TGTGCCAGCAGCCCCTCGGTCTCCGCCGGGGAGCTGTTTTTT
TRBJ2-1,few,TRBV4-2,NA,19,CASTMGGWGGQEDYNEQFF,TGTGCCAGCACCATGGGTGGCTGGGGAGGTCAGGAGGACTACAATGAGCAGTTCTTC
TRBJ1-3,NA,TRBV3-1/TRBV3-2,NA,16,CASSQSGGGPGNTIYF,TGTGCCAGCAGCCAAAGCGGGGGCGGTCCTGGAAACACCATATATTTT
TRBJ2-6,NA,TRBV7-9,TRBD1,19,CASSLEEGGLLSGANVLTF,TGTGCCAGCAGCTTAGAGGAAGGGGGCTTACTCTCTGGGGCCAACGTCCTGACTTTC
TRBJ1-1,NA,TRBV9,NA,15,CASSGRNSRRTEAFF,TGTGCCAGCAGCGGCAGGAACAGCCGTCGTACTGAAGCTTTCTTT
TRBJ1-1,NA,TRBV5-1,TRBD1,15,CASSSGTGDVTEAFF,TGCGCCAGCAGCAGCGGGACAGGGGACGTCACTGAAGCTTTCTTT
TRBJ1-5,NA,TRBV18,NA,15,CASSPSQGGDQPQHF,TGTGCCAGCTCACCATCACAGGGTGGTGATCAGCCCCAGCATTTT
TRBJ1-1,once,TRBV7-2,NA,15,CASSLSVTVNTEAFF,TGTGCCAGCAGCTTAAGTGTCACAGTGAACACTGAAGCTTTCTTT
TRBJ2-2,once,TRBV5-1,TRBD2,15,CASSLGLAGTGELFF,TGCGCCAGCAGCTTAGGGCTAGCGGGGACCGGGGAGCTGTTTTTT
TRBJ2-1,NA,TRBV4-1,NA,14,CASSQEGGRQEQFF,TGCGCCAGCAGCCAAGAGGGAGGCCGCCAGGAGCAGTTCTTC
TRBJ1-5,NA,TRBV7-9,NA,14,CASSFAGQSRPQHF,TGTGCCAGCAGCTTCGCCGGACAGTCGCGGCCCCAGCATTTT
TRBJ1-4,few,TRBV6-5,NA,13,CASSYMYNEKLFF,TGTGCCAGCAGTTACATGTATAATGAAAAACTGTTTTTT
TRBJ2-7,few,TRBV15,TRBD2,15,CATSRELAGRYEQYF,TGTGCCACCAGCAGAGAGTTAGCGGGGCGCTACGAGCAGTACTTC
TRBJ2-4,NA,TRBV3-1/TRBV3-2,NA,14,CASSLGAAGNIQYF,TGTGCCAGCAGCCTCGGGGCCGCGGGGAACATTCAGTACTTC
TRBJ1-1,once,TRBV7-2,NA,13,CASSFERYTEAFF,TGTGCCAGCAGCTTCGAGAGGTACACTGAAGCTTTCTTT
TRBJ1-3,NA,TRBV5-4,NA,15,CASSLGGPTGNTIYF,TGTGCCAGCAGCTTGGGGGGGCCTACTGGAAACACCATATATTTT
TRBJ2-1,NA,TRBV4-1,TRBD2,16,CASSQTTGGANNEQFF,TGCGCCAGCAGCCAAACTACGGGGGGGGCGAATAATGAGCAGTTCTTC
TRBJ1-5,NA,TRBV27,NA,15,CASTQSGGPGQPQHF,TGTGCCAGCACCCAGTCGGGGGGGCCCGGTCAGCCCCAGCATTTT
TRBJ2-4,NA,TRBV12-3/TRBV12-4,NA,13,CASSLRETDIQYF,TGTGCCAGCAGTTTAAGGGAGACGGACATTCAGTACTTC
TRBJ2-7,NA,TRBV5-4,TRBD1,15,CASSLPGQGAYEQYF,TGTGCCAGCAGCTTGCCGGGACAGGGAGCCTACGAGCAGTACTTC
TRBJ2-7,NA,TRBV5-4,TRBD1,15,CASSSYDREYYEQYF,TGTGCCAGCAGCTCGTACGACAGGGAATACTACGAGCAGTACTTC
TRBJ1-4,once,TRBV6-5,NA,15,CASSATETGNEKLFF,TGTGCCAGCAGCGCGACGGAGACAGGCAATGAAAAACTGTTTTTT
TRBJ2-1,NA,TRBV9,NA,16,CASSPHERVTYNEQFF,TGTGCCAGCAGCCCCCATGAGCGGGTGACCTACAATGAGCAGTTCTTC
TRBJ2-3,NA,TRBV10-3,NA,14,CAIRDSINTDTQYF,TGTGCCATCAGGGACTCGATTAACACAGATACGCAGTATTTT
TRBJ2-5,NA,TRBV5-1,TRBD2,15,CASSLASGSGETQYF,TGCGCCAGCAGCTTGGCTAGCGGGAGCGGAGAGACCCAGTACTTC
TRBJ1-5,NA,TRBV7-9,NA,16,CASSSEGTGGNQPQHF,TGTGCCAGCAGCTCCGAGGGGACTGGCGGCAATCAGCCCCAGCATTTT
TRBJ2-1,few,TRBV11-3,NA,13,CASSLTTYNEQFF,TGTGCCAGCAGCTTAACAACCTACAATGAGCAGTTCTTC
TRBJ1-4,NA,TRBV5-6,TRBD1,14,CASRATRGDEKLFF,TGTGCCAGCAGAGCGACCAGGGGGGATGAAAAACTGTTTTTT
TRBJ2-3,NA,TRBV29-1,NA,14,CSVLGGRGADTQYF,TGCAGCGTTCTCGGCGGGCGGGGTGCAGATACGCAGTATTTT
TRBJ2-1,NA,TRBV5-4,TRBD2,18,CASSLGWVYREDKNEQFF,TGTGCCAGCAGCTTGGGGTGGGTGTACCGGGAGGACAAAAATGAGCAGTTCTTC
TRBJ2-4,NA,TRBV19,TRBD2,16,CASSIGASGAKNIQYF,TGTGCCAGTAGTATAGGGGCTAGCGGAGCAAAAAACATTCAGTACTTC
TRBJ1-1,NA,TRBV4-3,NA,14,CASSHETGLTEAFF,TGCGCCAGCAGCCACGAAACCGGGTTAACTGAAGCTTTCTTT
TRBJ2-7,NA,TRBV3-1/TRBV3-2,TRBD1,16,CASSQDQDRVSSEQYF,TGTGCCAGCAGCCAAGATCAGGACAGGGTTTCTTCCGAGCAGTACTTC
TRBJ2-1,NA,TRBV9,TRBD1,13,CASRTGVTGEQFF,TGTGCCAGCCGGACAGGTGTGACTGGTGAGCAGTTCTTC